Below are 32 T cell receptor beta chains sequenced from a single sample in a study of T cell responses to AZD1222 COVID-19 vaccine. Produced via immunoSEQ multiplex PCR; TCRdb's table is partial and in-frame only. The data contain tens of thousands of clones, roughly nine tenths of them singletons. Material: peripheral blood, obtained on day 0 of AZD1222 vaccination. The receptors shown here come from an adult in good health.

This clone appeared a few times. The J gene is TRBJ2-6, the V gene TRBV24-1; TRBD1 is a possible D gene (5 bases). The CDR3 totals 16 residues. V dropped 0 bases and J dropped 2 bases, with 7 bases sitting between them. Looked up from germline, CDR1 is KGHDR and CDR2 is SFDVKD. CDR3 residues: CATSDLKDTGANVLTF. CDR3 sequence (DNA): TGTGCCACCAGTGATTTGAAGGACACTGGGGCCAACGTCCTGACTTTC.

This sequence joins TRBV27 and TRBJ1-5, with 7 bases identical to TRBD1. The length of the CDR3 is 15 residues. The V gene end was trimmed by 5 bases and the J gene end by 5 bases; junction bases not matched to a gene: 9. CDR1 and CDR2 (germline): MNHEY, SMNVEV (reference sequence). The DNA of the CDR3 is TGTGCCAGCAGTCTCGGCGTGGGACAGTATCAGCCCCAGCATTTT. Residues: CASSLGVGQYQPQHF.

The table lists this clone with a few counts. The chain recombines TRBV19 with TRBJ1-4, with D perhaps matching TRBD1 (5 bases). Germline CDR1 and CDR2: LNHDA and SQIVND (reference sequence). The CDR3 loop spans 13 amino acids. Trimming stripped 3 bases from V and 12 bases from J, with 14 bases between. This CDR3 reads CASSILQGGELFF. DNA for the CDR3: TGTGCCAGTAGTATTCTCCAGGGAGGAGAACTGTTTTTT.

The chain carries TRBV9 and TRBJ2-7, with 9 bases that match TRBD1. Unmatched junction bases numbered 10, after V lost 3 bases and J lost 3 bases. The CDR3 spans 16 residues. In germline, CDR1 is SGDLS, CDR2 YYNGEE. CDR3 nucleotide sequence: TGTGCCAGCAGCGGCGGGGGACAGGGACGTGACTACGAGCAGTACTTC. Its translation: CASSGGGQGRDYEQYF.

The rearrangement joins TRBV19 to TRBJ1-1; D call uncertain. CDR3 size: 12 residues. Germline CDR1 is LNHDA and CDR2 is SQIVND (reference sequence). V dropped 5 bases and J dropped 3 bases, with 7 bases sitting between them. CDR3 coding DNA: TGTGCCAGTAGTGCGGGGTACACTGAAGCTTTCTTT. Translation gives CASSAGYTEAFF.

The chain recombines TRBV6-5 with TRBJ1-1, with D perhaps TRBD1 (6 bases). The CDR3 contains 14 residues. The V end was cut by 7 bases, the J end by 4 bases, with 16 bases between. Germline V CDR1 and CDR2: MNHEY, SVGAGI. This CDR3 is CASTGTGRGTEAFF. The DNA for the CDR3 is TGTGCCAGCACTGGGACTGGCAGGGGCACTGAAGCTTTCTTT.

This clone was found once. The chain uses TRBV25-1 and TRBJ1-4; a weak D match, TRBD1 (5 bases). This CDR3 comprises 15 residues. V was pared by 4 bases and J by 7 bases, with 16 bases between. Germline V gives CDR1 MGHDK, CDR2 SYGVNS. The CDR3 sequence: CASSASRARGEKLFF. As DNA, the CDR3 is TGTGCCAGCAGTGCCTCCAGGGCTCGTGGTGAAAAACTGTTTTTT.

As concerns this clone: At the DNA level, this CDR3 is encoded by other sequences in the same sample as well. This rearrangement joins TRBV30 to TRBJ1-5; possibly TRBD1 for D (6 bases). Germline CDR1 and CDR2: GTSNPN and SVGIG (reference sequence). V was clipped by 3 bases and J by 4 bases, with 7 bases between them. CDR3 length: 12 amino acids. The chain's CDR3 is CAWRQGNQPQHF. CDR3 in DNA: TGTGCCTGGAGACAGGGTAATCAGCCCCAGCATTTT.

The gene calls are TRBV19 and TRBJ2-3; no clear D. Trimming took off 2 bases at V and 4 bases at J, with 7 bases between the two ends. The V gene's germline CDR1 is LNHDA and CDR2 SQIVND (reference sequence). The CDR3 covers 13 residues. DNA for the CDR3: TGTGCCAGTAGTATAACCCAAGCAGATACGCAGTATTTT. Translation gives CASSITQADTQYF.

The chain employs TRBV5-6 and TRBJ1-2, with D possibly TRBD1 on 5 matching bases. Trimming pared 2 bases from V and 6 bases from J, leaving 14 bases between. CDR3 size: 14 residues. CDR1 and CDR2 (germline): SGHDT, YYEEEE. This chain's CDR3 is CASSFRAGSDGYTF. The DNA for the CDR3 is TGTGCCAGCAGCTTCAGGGCAGGTTCGGATGGCTACACCTTC.

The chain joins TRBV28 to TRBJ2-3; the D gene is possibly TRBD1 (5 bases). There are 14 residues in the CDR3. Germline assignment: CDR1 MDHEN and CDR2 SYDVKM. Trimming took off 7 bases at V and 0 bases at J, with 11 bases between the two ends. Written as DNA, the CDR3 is TGTGCCAGCACTACAGGATTCAGCACAGATACGCAGTATTTT. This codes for CASTTGFSTDTQYF. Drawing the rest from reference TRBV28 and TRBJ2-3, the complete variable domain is DVKVTQSSRYLVKRTGEKVFLECVQDMDHENMFWYRQDPGLGLRLIYFSYDVKMKEKGDIPEGYSVSREKKERFSLILESASTNQTSMYLCASTTGFSTDTQYFGPGTRLTVL.

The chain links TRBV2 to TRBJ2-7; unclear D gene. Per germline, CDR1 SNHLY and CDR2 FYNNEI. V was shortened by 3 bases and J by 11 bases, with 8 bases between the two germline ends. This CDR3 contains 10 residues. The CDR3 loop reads CASSEDVEYF. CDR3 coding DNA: TGTGCCAGCAGTGAGGACGTTGAGTACTTC.

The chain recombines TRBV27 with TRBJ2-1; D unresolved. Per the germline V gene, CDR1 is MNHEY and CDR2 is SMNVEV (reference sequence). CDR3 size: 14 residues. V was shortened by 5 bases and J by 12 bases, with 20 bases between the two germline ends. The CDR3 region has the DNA TGTGCCAGCAGTAAAAAAAACAAGATACAAGCGCAGTTCTTC. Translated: CASSKKNKIQAQFF.

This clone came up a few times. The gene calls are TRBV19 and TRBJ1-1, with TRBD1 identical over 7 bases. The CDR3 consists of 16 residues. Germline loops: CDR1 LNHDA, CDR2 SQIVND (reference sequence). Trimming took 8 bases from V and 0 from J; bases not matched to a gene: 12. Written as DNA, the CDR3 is TGTGCCAGTTCGGGTGGGGACAGAGCCTTGAACACTGAAGCTTTCTTT. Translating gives CASSGGDRALNTEAFF.

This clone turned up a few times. CDR3 in amino acids: CASSLSEGGFRTEAFF. CDR3 sequence (DNA): TGTGCCAGCTCACTCTCCGAGGGTGGTTTTAGGACTGAAGCTTTCTTT. This chain connects TRBV18 to TRBJ1-1; D call uncertain. CDR1 KGHSH and CDR2 LQKENI come from the germline V gene. The CDR3 consists of 16 residues. V dropped 4 bases and J dropped 5 bases, with 20 bases sitting between them.

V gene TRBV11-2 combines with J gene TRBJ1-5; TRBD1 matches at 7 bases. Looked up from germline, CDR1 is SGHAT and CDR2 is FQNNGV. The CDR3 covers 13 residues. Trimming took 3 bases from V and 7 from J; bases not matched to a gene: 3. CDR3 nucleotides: TGTGCCAGCAGCTTTACAGGGGAGCAGCCCCAGCATTTT. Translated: CASSFTGEQPQHF. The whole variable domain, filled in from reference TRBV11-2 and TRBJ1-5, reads EAGVAQSPRYKIIEKRQSVAFWCNPISGHATLYWYQQILGQGPKLLIQFQNNGVVDDSQLPKDRFSAERLKGVDSTLKIQPAKLEDSAVYLCASSFTGEQPQHFGDGTRLSIL.

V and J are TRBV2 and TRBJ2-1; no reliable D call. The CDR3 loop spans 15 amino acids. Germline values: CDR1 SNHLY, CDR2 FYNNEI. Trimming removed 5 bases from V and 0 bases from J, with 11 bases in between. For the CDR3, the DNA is TGTGCCAGCAGTTCAAGGGAATTCTCCTACAATGAGCAGTTCTTC. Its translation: CASSSREFSYNEQFF.

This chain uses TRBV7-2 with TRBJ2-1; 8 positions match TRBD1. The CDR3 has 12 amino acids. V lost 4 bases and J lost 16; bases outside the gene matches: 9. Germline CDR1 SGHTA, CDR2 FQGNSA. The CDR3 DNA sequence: TGTGCCAGCAGCTCAAGGACAGGGCCGGTCTTCTTC. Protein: CASSSRTGPVFF.

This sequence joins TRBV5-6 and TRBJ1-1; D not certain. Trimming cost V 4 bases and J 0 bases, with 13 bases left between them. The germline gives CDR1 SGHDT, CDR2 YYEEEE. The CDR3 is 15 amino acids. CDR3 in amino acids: CASSPAWFLNTEAFF. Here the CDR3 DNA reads TGTGCCAGCAGCCCGGCATGGTTTTTGAACACTGAAGCTTTCTTT.

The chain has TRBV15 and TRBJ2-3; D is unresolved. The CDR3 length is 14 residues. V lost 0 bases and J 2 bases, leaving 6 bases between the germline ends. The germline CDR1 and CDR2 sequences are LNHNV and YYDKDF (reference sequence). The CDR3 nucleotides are TGTGCCACCAGCAGAGACAGTTTCACAGATACGCAGTATTTT. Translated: CATSRDSFTDTQYF.

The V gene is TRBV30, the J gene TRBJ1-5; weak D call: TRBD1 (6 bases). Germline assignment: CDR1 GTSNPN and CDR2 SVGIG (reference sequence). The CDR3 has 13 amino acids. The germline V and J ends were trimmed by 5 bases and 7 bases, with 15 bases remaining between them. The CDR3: CAWAIEGGQPQHF. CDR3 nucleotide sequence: TGTGCCTGGGCGATAGAGGGGGGCCAGCCCCAGCATTTT.

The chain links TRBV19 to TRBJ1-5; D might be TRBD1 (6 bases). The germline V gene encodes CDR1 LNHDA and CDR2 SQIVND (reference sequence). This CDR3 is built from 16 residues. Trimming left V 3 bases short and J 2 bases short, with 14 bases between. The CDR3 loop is CASSINRAPGNQPQHF. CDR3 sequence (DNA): TGTGCCAGTAGTATTAACAGGGCTCCCGGCAATCAGCCCCAGCATTTT.

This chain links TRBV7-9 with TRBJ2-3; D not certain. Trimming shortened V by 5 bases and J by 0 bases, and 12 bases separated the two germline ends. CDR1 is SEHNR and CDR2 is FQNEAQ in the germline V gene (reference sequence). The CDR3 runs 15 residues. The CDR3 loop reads CASSLVWASTDTQYF. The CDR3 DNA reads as TGTGCCAGCAGCCTGGTGTGGGCAAGCACAGATACGCAGTATTTT.

CDR3 residues: CASSQDWGNTEAFF. DNA of the CDR3: TGCGCCAGCAGCCAAGATTGGGGTAATACTGAAGCTTTCTTT. The V and J genes are TRBV4-1 and TRBJ1-1; D uncertain. Per the germline V gene, CDR1 is MGHRA and CDR2 is YSYEKL. The CDR3 runs 14 residues. Between the trimmed V and J ends, which lost 0 bases and 5 bases, there was a span of 10 bases.

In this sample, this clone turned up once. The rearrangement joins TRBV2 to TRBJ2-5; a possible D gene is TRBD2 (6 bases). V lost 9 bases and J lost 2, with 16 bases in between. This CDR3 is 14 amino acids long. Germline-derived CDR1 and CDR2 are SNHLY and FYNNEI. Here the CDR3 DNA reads TGTGCCAGGGAGGGCAGGGCAGGACAAGAGACCCAGTACTTC. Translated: CAREGRAGQETQYF.

Here the CDR3 DNA reads TGTGCCAGCAGACCACTGATGGGTGGCTACACCTTC. It yields the protein CASRPLMGGYTF. V usage is TRBV6-5 and J usage is TRBJ1-2; D unclear. The CDR3 is made up of 12 amino acids. Germline V gene data show CDR1 as MNHEY and CDR2 as SVGAGI. The V gene lost 6 bases and the J gene lost 7 bases, with 12 bases spanning the gap.

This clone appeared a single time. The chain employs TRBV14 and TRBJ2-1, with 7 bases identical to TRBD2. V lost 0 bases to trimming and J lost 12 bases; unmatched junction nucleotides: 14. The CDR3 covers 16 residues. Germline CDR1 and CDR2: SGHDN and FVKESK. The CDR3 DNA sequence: TGTGCCAGCAGCCAAGATCTGGGACTACCCCCGGTTCGGCAGTTCTTC. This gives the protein CASSQDLGLPPVRQFF.

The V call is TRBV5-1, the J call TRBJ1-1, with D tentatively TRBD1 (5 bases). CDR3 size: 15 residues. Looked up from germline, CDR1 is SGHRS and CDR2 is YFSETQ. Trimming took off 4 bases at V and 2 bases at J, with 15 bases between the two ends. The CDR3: CASSHETASNTEAFF. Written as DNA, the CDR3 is TGCGCCAGCAGCCACGAGACAGCCTCAAACACTGAAGCTTTCTTT. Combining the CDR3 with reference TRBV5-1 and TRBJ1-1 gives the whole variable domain KAGVTQTPRYLIKTRGQQVTLSCSPISGHRSVSWYQQTPGQGLQFLFEYFSETQRNKGNFPGRFSGRQFSNSRSEMNVSTLELGDSALYLCASSHETASNTEAFFGQGTRLTVV.

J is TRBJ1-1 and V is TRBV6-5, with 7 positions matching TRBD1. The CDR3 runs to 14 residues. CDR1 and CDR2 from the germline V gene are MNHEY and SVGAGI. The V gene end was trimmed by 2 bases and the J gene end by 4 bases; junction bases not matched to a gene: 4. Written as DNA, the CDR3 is TGTGCCAGCAGTTACAGGGGGCGCATCACTGAAGCTTTCTTT. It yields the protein CASSYRGRITEAFF.

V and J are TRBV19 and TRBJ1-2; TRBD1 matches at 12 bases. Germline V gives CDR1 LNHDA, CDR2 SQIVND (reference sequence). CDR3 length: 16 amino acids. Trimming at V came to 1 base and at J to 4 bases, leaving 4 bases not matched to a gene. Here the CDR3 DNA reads TGTGCCAGTAGTATAGCCGGGACAGGGGGCACCTATGGCTACACCTTC. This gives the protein CASSIAGTGGTYGYTF. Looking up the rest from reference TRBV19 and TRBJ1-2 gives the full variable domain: DGGITQSPKYLFRKEGQNVTLSCEQNLNHDAMYWYRQDPGQGLRLIYYSQIVNDFQKGDIAEGYSVSREKKESFPLTVTSAQKNPTAFYLCASSIAGTGGTYGYTFGSGTRLTVV.

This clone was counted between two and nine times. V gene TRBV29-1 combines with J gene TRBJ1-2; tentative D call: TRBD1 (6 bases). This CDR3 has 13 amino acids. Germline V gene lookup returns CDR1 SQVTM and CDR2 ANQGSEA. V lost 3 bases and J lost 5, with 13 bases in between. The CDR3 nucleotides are TGCAGCGTTGATACAGGGTTCCGGTATGGCTACACCTTC. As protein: CSVDTGFRYGYTF.

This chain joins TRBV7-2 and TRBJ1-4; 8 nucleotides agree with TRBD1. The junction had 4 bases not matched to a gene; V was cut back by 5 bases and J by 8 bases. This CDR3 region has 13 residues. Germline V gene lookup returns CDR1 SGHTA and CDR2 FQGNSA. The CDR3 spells CASSPWTGEKLFF. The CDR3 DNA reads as TGTGCCAGCAGCCCATGGACAGGGGAAAAACTGTTTTTT.